This passage covers 31 T cell receptor beta chains from one sample sequenced in a study of molecular identifiers for immune sequencing clone quantification. TCRdb passed the PCR reads through MiXCR, listing each CDR3 protein once. The table has fewer than 350,000 distinct CDR3 sequences, around 21% seen once. The source material was naive CD8+ T cells from blood, with Jurkat cell RNA spiked in. Subset described: FACS-sorted CD8+CD4-CCR7+CD45RA+ naive T cells. These receptors were taken from a human donor in good health. Some libraries in this study had Jurkat cell RNA spiked in.

A few counts support this clonotype. The chain employs TRBV20-1 and TRBJ2-3; 12 bases map to TRBD2. Germline values: CDR1 DFQATT, CDR2 SNEGSKA (reference sequence). CDR3 length: 20 amino acids. The trim removed 1 base at V and 3 bases at J, leaving 17 bases unmatched. CDR3 amino acids: CSARGLAGEPGVLGTDTQYF. The CDR3 DNA is TGCAGTGCTAGAGGACTAGCGGGGGAGCCGGGGGTCCTGGGGACAGATACGCAGTATTTT.

There are many counts of this clonotype. The rearrangement uses TRBV7-9 and TRBJ2-7; tentative D call: TRBD1 (7 bases). The CDR3 totals 15 residues. The V end was cut by 1 base, the J end by 9 bases, with 19 bases between. CDR1 and CDR2 (germline): SEHNR, FQNEAQ (reference sequence). The CDR3 reads CASSLVGQGGEGQYF. The CDR3 DNA is TGTGCCAGCAGCTTAGTCGGGCAGGGGGGTGAAGGGCAGTACTTC.

This clonotype was recorded a few times. CDR3 amino acids: CASSSARWLNTEAFF. For the CDR3, the DNA is TGTGCCAGCAGTTCGGCCCGGTGGCTGAACACTGAAGCTTTCTTT. The rearrangement uses TRBV12-3 or TRBV12-4 and TRBJ1-1; D is uncertain. The CDR3 sequence is 15 residues long. V gave up 4 bases and J gave up 0 bases, with 12 bases separating them.

Worth noting for this clonotype: A much larger clone differs from this one at a single base, so this may be a read error. J is TRBJ2-5 and V is TRBV6-5, with a weak D call TRBD2 (6 bases). The CDR3 runs 15 residues. CDR1 is MNHEY and CDR2 is SVGAGI in the germline V gene. The CDR3 is CASSPLVGGKEAQYF. The CDR3 DNA is TGTGCCAGCAGTCCCCTCGTTGGGGGGAAAGAGGCCCAGTACTTC.

In this sample, this clonotype turned up many times. As DNA, the CDR3 is TGTGCCAGCTCACCCGAGGGACTAGCGGGGTACACAGATACGCAGTATTTT. This codes for CASSPEGLAGYTDTQYF. The chain links TRBV18 to TRBJ2-3; 13 bases agree with TRBD2. Germline CDR1 and CDR2: KGHSH and LQKENI. The CDR3 runs 17 residues. After removal of 3 bases from V and 2 bases from J, the junction contained 5 bases not matched to a gene.

As regards this clonotype: A read error may be the cause here, since a much bigger clone is one base away. This chain uses TRBV9 with TRBJ2-5, with D unclear. Per germline, CDR1 SGDLS and CDR2 YYNGEE. V lost 3 bases, J lost 5 bases, and 17 bases lay in between. CDR3 length: 15 amino acids. CDR3 nucleotide sequence: TGTGCCAGCAGCGCCAGGCCAGGCCTAAGGGAGACCCAGTACTTC. Amino acid sequence: CASSARPGLRETQYF. Full variable domain (missing parts from reference TRBV9 and TRBJ2-5): DSGVTQTPKHLITATGQRVTLRCSPRSGDLSVYWYQQSLDQGLQFLIQYYNGEERAKGNILERFSAQQFPDLHSELNLSSLELGDSALYFCASSARPGLRETQYFGPGTRLLVL.

This clonotype has a count of ten or more. The V and J genes are TRBV7-6 and TRBJ2-6, with D hard to call. CDR1 is SGHVS, CDR2 FNYEAQ, per germline. V was pared by 5 bases and J by 0 bases, with 8 bases between. The CDR3 contains 15 residues. CDR3 sequence: CASSAGISGANVLTF. In nucleotides, the CDR3 is TGTGCCAGCAGCGCCGGAATCTCTGGGGCCAACGTCCTGACTTTC. The whole variable domain, remainder taken from reference TRBV7-6 and TRBJ2-6, is GAGVSQSPRYKVTKRGQDVALRCDPISGHVSLYWYRQALGQGPEFLTYFNYEAQQDKSGLPNDRFSAERPEGSISTLTIQRTEQRDSAMYRCASSAGISGANVLTFGAGSRLTVL.

In its sample, this clonotype was seen many times. The chain joins TRBV6-5 to TRBJ1-4, with D possibly matching TRBD1 (5 bases). The CDR3 length is 15 residues. Trimming cost V 6 bases and J 10 bases, with 21 bases left between them. Germline V gene data show CDR1 as MNHEY and CDR2 as SVGAGI. The CDR3 is CASRGLDTERGKLFF. CDR3 coding DNA: TGTGCCAGCAGGGGGTTGGACACCGAGCGTGGAAAACTGTTTTTT.

This clonotype was counted only a few times. The rearrangement joins TRBV27 to TRBJ2-7; 14 positions agree with TRBD2. V shed 6 bases, J shed 4 bases, and the junction held 5 bases outside the gene matches. The germline gives CDR1 MNHEY, CDR2 SMNVEV (reference sequence). The CDR3 consists of 15 residues. CDR3 DNA sequence: TGTGCCAGCAGGGGACTAGCGGGAGAATTTTACGAGCAGTACTTC. This gives the protein CASRGLAGEFYEQYF.

In this sample, this clonotype turned up a few times. This sequence joins TRBV5-3 and TRBJ2-7; a weak D match, TRBD2 (5 bases). TRBV5-3 is an ORF, and what it does is uncertain. CDR3 length: 14 amino acids. Trimming removed 8 bases at V and 2 bases at J, with 17 bases between. The CDR3 sequence: CASGVPGNPYEQYF. As DNA, the CDR3 is TGTGCCAGCGGGGTTCCCGGGAACCCCTACGAGCAGTACTTC.

With regard to this clonotype: Being one base from a much bigger clone, this may be a read error. As the CDR3 is not closed by the conserved phenylalanine or tryptophan, this likely results from a read error. The DNA is omitted, as the CDR3 cannot be located on it reliably, and the CDR3 follows TCRdb's listing. V is TRBV30 and J is TRBJ2-1; TRBD2 is the table's D call and was not checked against the DNA. The germline V gene has CDR1 GTSNPN and CDR2 SVGIG (reference sequence). The CDR3 spans 11 residues, counting both ends. This CDR3 is CAWSRVSHEFL.

This clonotype was detected ten times or more. The rearrangement links TRBV28 to TRBJ1-1, with D possibly TRBD1 on 6 matching bases. The CDR3 spans 17 residues. Trimming left V 4 bases short and J 4 bases short, with 22 bases between. The germline V gene encodes CDR1 MDHEN and CDR2 SYDVKM. In DNA form, the CDR3 reads TGTGCCAGCAGTTCATATCGGCAGGGAGGAGGGGGCACTGAAGCTTTCTTT. Translation gives CASSSYRQGGGGTEAFF.

Notes on this clonotype: A much bigger clone sits one base away, suggesting this may be a read error. CDR3 region: CASSVDGRVSRELFF. The CDR3 coding sequence is TGTGCCAGCAGCGTAGACGGCAGGGTGTCCAGGGAGCTGTTTTTT. J is TRBJ2-2 and V is TRBV9; TRBD1 is a possible D gene (5 bases). Germline V gene data show CDR1 as SGDLS and CDR2 as YYNGEE. Trimming took off 0 bases at V and 9 bases at J, with 15 bases between the two ends. There are 15 residues in the CDR3.

This chain joins TRBV30 and TRBJ1-1; D uncertain. This CDR3 has 14 amino acids. The V end was cut by 3 bases, the J end by 0 bases, with 11 bases between. In germline, CDR1 is GTSNPN, CDR2 SVGIG (reference sequence). The CDR3 region is CAWRSGPLNTEAFF. The CDR3 region has the DNA TGTGCCTGGAGGAGTGGACCGTTGAACACTGAAGCTTTCTTT.

A few counts support this clonotype. The chain is built from TRBV6-5 and TRBJ1-1; TRBD1 might be the D (5 bases). Germline lookup yields CDR1 MNHEY and CDR2 SVGAGI. V was clipped by 2 bases and J by 4 bases, with 11 bases between them. The CDR3 spans 14 residues. CDR3 region: CASSYTGVRTEAFF. CDR3 sequence (DNA): TGTGCCAGCAGTTACACAGGAGTGCGCACTGAAGCTTTCTTT.

This clonotype was observed many times. The genes are TRBV13 and TRBJ2-7; TRBD1 aligns across 8 bases. Germline loops: CDR1 PRHDT, CDR2 FYEKMQ (reference sequence). The V and J ends lost 4 bases and 7 bases, in that order; junction bases with no gene match: 9. This CDR3 spans 14 amino acids. The CDR3 DNA is TGTGCCAGCAGCTCTATTCAGGGGGCTTGGGAGCAGTACTTC. Amino acid sequence: CASSSIQGAWEQYF. The variable domain in full, completed from reference TRBV13 and TRBJ2-7, reads AAGVIQSPRHLIKEKRETATLKCYPIPRHDTVYWYQQGPGQDPQFLISFYEKMQSDKGSIPDRFSAQQFSDYHSELNMSSLELGDSALYFCASSSIQGAWEQYFGPGTRLTVT.

In its sample, this clonotype was seen a few times. CDR3 DNA: TGTGCCTGGGACAGGGCATTTAATACTGAAGCTTTCTTT. Its protein is CAWDRAFNTEAFF. The chain employs TRBV30 and TRBJ1-1, with 7 positions matching TRBD1. Per germline, CDR1 GTSNPN and CDR2 SVGIG (reference sequence). Trimming took 5 bases from V and 5 from J; bases not matched to a gene: 8. CDR3 size: 13 residues.

In its sample, this clonotype was seen many times. The chain has TRBV9 and TRBJ2-2, with D perhaps matching TRBD1 (5 bases). CDR3 length: 17 residues. CDR1 and CDR2 (germline): SGDLS, YYNGEE. V lost 0 bases, J lost 2 bases, and 14 bases lay in between. The CDR3 loop reads CASSVVTGSINTGELFF. The CDR3 DNA reads TGTGCCAGCAGCGTAGTTACAGGATCAATCAACACCGGGGAGCTGTTTTTT.

A note on this clonotype: Being one base from a much bigger clone, this may be a read error. The rearrangement joins TRBV7-9 to TRBJ2-3; 13 nucleotides line up with TRBD2. The germline gives CDR1 SEHNR, CDR2 FQNEAQ (reference sequence). The CDR3 consists of 16 residues. V gave up 4 bases and J gave up 4 bases; unmatched junction bases: 5. CDR3 sequence (DNA): TGTGCCAGCAGCTCCGGACTAGCGGGAGCCCCAGATACGCAGTATTTT. This sequence encodes CASSSGLAGAPDTQYF. Full variable domain (rest looked up from reference TRBV7-9 and TRBJ2-3): DTGVSQNPRHKITKRGQNVTFRCDPISEHNRLYWYRQTLGQGPEFLTYFQNEAQLEKSRLLSDRFSAERPKGSFSTLEIQRTEQGDSAMYLCASSSGLAGAPDTQYFGPGTRLTVL.

The table lists this clonotype with a few counts. This chain connects TRBV11-2 to TRBJ2-2; weak D call: TRBD2 (6 bases). The CDR3 has 17 residues. The germline V and J ends were trimmed by 5 bases and 2 bases, with 18 bases remaining between them. CDR1 and CDR2 (germline): SGHAT, FQNNGV. The CDR3 DNA sequence: TGTGCCAGCAGCCGAGCCGACGGACTACCAAACACCGGGGAGCTGTTTTTT. Its translation: CASSRADGLPNTGELFF.

This clonotype was found many times. The rearrangement joins TRBV19 to TRBJ2-2, with 13 bases fitting TRBD2. The V and J ends lost 4 bases and 6 bases, in that order; junction bases with no gene match: 2. CDR1 and CDR2 (germline): LNHDA, SQIVND (reference sequence). This CDR3 has 15 amino acids. CDR3 nucleotides: TGTGCCAGTAGTAACGGACTAGCGGGAGCCGGGGAGCTGTTTTTT. It is translated as CASSNGLAGAGELFF.

This clonotype was observed at least ten times. The chain carries TRBV27 and TRBJ2-1; D is possibly TRBD1 (6 bases). The V end lost 5 bases, the J end lost 5 bases, and 10 bases lay between the germline ends. Germline values: CDR1 MNHEY, CDR2 SMNVEV (reference sequence). CDR3 size: 13 residues. The CDR3, as DNA: TGTGCCAGCAGTCCCCGGACAGACAATGAGCAGTTCTTC. This gives the protein CASSPRTDNEQFF.

Concerning this clonotype: With a much larger clone just one base away, this may be a read error. The chain combines TRBV6-5 with TRBJ2-2; 8 bases agree with TRBD1. The V and J ends lost 5 bases and 6 bases, in that order; junction bases with no gene match: 8. Looked up from germline, CDR1 is MNHEY and CDR2 is SVGAGI. This CDR3 is 15 amino acids long. CDR3 sequence (DNA): TGTGCCAGCAGTGACTGGGACAGGCCCCCCGGGGAGCTGTTTTTT. This encodes CASSDWDRPPGELFF.

The rearrangement uses TRBV30 and TRBJ2-7, with 11 nucleotides matching TRBD2. The CDR3 sequence is 13 residues long. The V segment lost 3 bases and the J segment 4 bases; nucleotides outside the gene matches: 2. Per the germline V gene, CDR1 is GTSNPN and CDR2 is SVGIG (reference sequence). CDR3 nucleotides: TGTGCCTGGAGCGCTAGCGGGGGGTACGAGCAGTACTTC. This codes for CAWSASGGYEQYF. The variable domain in full, completed from reference TRBV30 and TRBJ2-7, reads SQTIHQWPATLVQPVGSPLSLECTVEGTSNPNLYWYRQAAGRGLQLLFYSVGIGQISSEVPQNLSASRPQDRQFILSSKKLLLSDSGFYLCAWSASGGYEQYFGPGTRLTVT.

At least ten counts were recorded for this clonotype. The chain is built from TRBV7-6 and TRBJ1-5; D is uncertain. Germline lookup yields CDR1 SGHVS and CDR2 FNYEAQ. The CDR3 extends over 12 amino acids. Trimming cost V 5 bases and J 9 bases, with 11 bases left between them. The CDR3 nucleotides are TGTGCCAGCAGCCCTCGTTCCGGGCCCCAGCATTTT. It codes for CASSPRSGPQHF.

About this clonotype: Sequence at one end of the junction differs from germline and may be a read error. The gene calls are TRBV19 and TRBJ2-1, with 7 positions matching TRBD1. The CDR3 extends over 15 amino acids. Germline V gives CDR1 LNHDA, CDR2 SQIVND (reference sequence). The CDR3 coding sequence is TGTGCCAGTAGCATAGACAGGGCCTCCTACAATGAGCAGTTCTTC. It specifies CASSIDRASYNEQFF.

This rearrangement joins TRBV7-9 to TRBJ2-3; the match to TRBD1 covers 9 bases. Germline assignment: CDR1 SEHNR and CDR2 FQNEAQ (reference sequence). V trimming: 5 bases; J trimming: 5 bases; junction bases outside the gene matches: 11. CDR3 length: 16 residues. CDR3 nucleotides: TGTGCCAGCAGCCGAGAAAGGACAGGGGCGGAAGATACGCAGTATTTT. Its translation: CASSRERTGAEDTQYF.

A note on this clonotype: A much more abundant neighbour one base away suggests this may be a read error. The chain employs TRBV29-1 and TRBJ1-6; perhaps TRBD1 as D (5 bases). CDR1 is SQVTM and CDR2 is ANQGSEA in the germline V gene. CDR3 length: 13 amino acids. CDR3 loop: CSEGASYSSPLHF. The CDR3 bases are TGCAGCGAAGGGGCGTCCTATAGTTCACCCCTCCACTTT.

This clonotype was counted many times. This rearrangement joins TRBV7-2 to TRBJ2-6; D not certain. The germline V and J ends were trimmed by 1 base and 0 bases, with 7 bases remaining between them. The CDR3 is made up of 16 amino acids. The germline gives CDR1 SGHTA, CDR2 FQGNSA. CDR3 amino acids: CASSLDLSSGANVLTF. CDR3 in DNA: TGTGCCAGCAGCTTAGATCTTAGCTCTGGGGCCAACGTCCTGACTTTC.

The table lists this clonotype with a few counts. The chain combines TRBV19 with TRBJ2-7, with TRBD2 matching 9 bases. V lost 7 bases to trimming and J lost 1 base; unmatched junction nucleotides: 8. Germline-derived CDR1 and CDR2 are LNHDA and SQIVND (reference sequence). The CDR3 covers 15 residues. In DNA, the CDR3 is TGTGCCAGTAAGCCCGCGAGCGGGGGGTCCTACGAGCAGTACTTC. It translates to CASKPASGGSYEQYF.

Worth noting for this clonotype: The CDR3 does not end in the conserved phenylalanine or tryptophan, so this is likely a read error. This chain connects TRBV27 to TRBJ2-7; TRBD2 is a possible D gene (6 bases). CDR1 and CDR2 (germline): MNHEY, SMNVEV (reference sequence). The CDR3 runs 14 residues. The V gene lost 2 bases and the J gene lost 5 bases, with 13 bases spanning the gap. DNA of the CDR3: TGTGCCAGCAGTTTACGCCTGGGGGGAAACGAGCAGTACTGC. Protein: CASSLRLGGNEQYC.